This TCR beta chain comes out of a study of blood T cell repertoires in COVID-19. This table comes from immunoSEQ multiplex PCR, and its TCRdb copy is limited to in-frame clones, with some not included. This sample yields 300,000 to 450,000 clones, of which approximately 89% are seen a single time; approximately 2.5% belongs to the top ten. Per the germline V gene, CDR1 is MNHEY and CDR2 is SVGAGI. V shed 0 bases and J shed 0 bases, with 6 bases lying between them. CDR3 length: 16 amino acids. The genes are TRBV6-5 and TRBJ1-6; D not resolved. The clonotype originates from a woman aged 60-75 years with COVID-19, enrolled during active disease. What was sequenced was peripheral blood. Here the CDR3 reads CASSYSSSSYNSPLHF. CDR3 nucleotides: TGTGCCAGCAGTTACTCTTCCAGCTCCTATAATTCACCCCTCCACTTT.